Listed below are T cell receptor beta chains from one sample, sequenced in a study of blood T cells in healthy people across ages. TCRdb reanalysed the 5' RACE reads using MiXCR and keeps one entry per CDR3 protein. The sample lists hundreds of thousands of distinct CDR3 sequences; under 65% were seen once. Sequenced sample: blood. All receptors derive from a woman aged 80 or over in good health. Both conserved end residues are part of each CDR3. Each record gives: clone size, D gene, J gene, V gene, CDR3 DNA, CDR3 protein. The D gene is left open where the match is weak. Size is omitted from some rows. Given values are once, few, many or a class for expanded clones.

many | NA | TRBJ2-1 | TRBV5-1 | TGCGCCAGCAGCACTAGTTACAATGAGCAGTTCTTC | CASSTSYNEQFF
few | TRBD2 | TRBJ2-1 | TRBV7-3 | TGTGCCAGCAGCTTAGGGGGCGAGCGGGGGAGGAACAATGAGCAGTTCTTC | CASSLGGERGRNNEQFF
NA | NA | TRBJ2-7 | TRBV12-3/TRBV12-4 | TGTGCCAGCAGTGGACAAATGAGCTCCTACGAGCAGTACTTC | CASSGQMSSYEQYF
once | NA | TRBJ2-2 | TRBV6-2/TRBV6-3 | TGTGCCAGCACCAGACCGGGACATGGAACCCCCGGGGAGCTGTTTTTT | CASTRPGHGTPGELFF
few | TRBD2 | TRBJ2-1 | TRBV28 | TGTGCCAGCAGTCCTGGACTAGCGGGCCCGAGGAAGTTCTTC | CASSPGLAGPRKFF
NA | TRBD1 | TRBJ2-7 | TRBV14 | TGTGCCAGCAGCCGTTACAGGGGCACCTACGAGCAGTACTTC | CASSRYRGTYEQYF
many | TRBD2 | TRBJ2-3 | TRBV11-2 | TGTGCCAGCAGCTTACGGCTAGCGGGGGACACAGATACGCAGTATTTT | CASSLRLAGDTDTQYF
many | NA | TRBJ2-1 | TRBV3-1 | TGTGCCAGCAGCCGAGGAGCGGAGGTCTCCTACAATGAGCAGTTCTTC | CASSRGAEVSYNEQFF
NA | NA | TRBJ2-4 | TRBV15 | TGTGCCACCAGCAGATCCGGGGGTGGGTCGGGAAACATTCAGTACTTC | CATSRSGGGSGNIQYF
NA | NA | TRBJ1-2 | TRBV4-2 | TGTGCCAGCGCATACTCGGGTCATTTCGCCACCTTC | CASAYSGHFATF
few | NA | TRBJ2-7 | TRBV10-3 | TGTGCCATCAGCATGACCCCGAGCTCCTACGAGCAGTACTTC | CAISMTPSSYEQYF
NA | TRBD1 | TRBJ2-7 | TRBV7-9 | TGTGCCAGCAGCTCCACCTCAACCGGGACAGGGGACCACTACGAGCAGTACTTC | CASSSTSTGTGDHYEQYF
many | NA | TRBJ2-1 | TRBV7-9 | TGTGCCAGCAGCTTGGTGGGCGCTGCTTCTCGTCCGTTCTTC | CASSLVGAASRPFF
NA | NA | TRBJ1-2 | TRBV7-6 | TGTGCCAGCAGCTTAGAGCCGGGACTAAACTATGGCTACACCTTC | CASSLEPGLNYGYTF
few | NA | TRBJ2-1 | TRBV14 | TGTGCCAGCAGCGCAATAAATGTCAATGAGCAGTTCTTC | CASSAINVNEQFF
NA | NA | TRBJ1-3 | TRBV18 | TGTGCCAGCTCACGCCTCCGGGACAACTCTGGAAACACCATATATTTT | CASSRLRDNSGNTIYF
few | NA | TRBJ2-3 | TRBV13 | TGTGCCAGCAGCTTAAGCCATGTGGTAGGGACCACAGATACGCAGTATTTT | CASSLSHVVGTTDTQYF
NA | TRBD2 | TRBJ2-1 | TRBV5-1 | TGCGCCAAAACGCCAGCGGGAGCCCTCAATGAGCAGTTCTTC | CAKTPAGALNEQFF
few | NA | TRBJ2-3 | TRBV12-3/TRBV12-4 | TGTGCCAGCAGCAAAATCTTAGACTCGACAGATACGCAGTATTTT | CASSKILDSTDTQYF
few | TRBD2 | TRBJ2-2 | TRBV7-3 | TGTGCCAGCAGCTTAAGGCCCCTAGCGGGAGGGCCGTGGGAGCTGTTTTTT | CASSLRPLAGGPWELFF
many | NA | TRBJ2-4 | TRBV25-1 | TGTGCCACGGCGGTGGGAAACATTCAGTACTTC | CATAVGNIQYF
NA | NA | TRBJ2-5 | TRBV11-1 | TGTGCCAGCAGCTTAGAAGAACCCAATGAGCAGTACTTC | CASSLEEPNEQYF
many | NA | TRBJ1-1 | TRBV5-1 | TGCGCCAGCAGCCTTCAGGACAGCGCCCTTGAAGCTTTCTTT | CASSLQDSALEAFF
NA | TRBD2 | TRBJ2-1 | TRBV7-8 | TGTGCCAGCAGCCCACTAGCGGGGGGGGCAGGCAATGAGCAGTTCTTC | CASSPLAGGAGNEQFF
NA | TRBD2 | TRBJ2-2 | TRBV4-2 | TGTGCCAGCAGCCAGGCCCCCGAAATCACTAGCGGGAGGGCCGGGGAGCTGTTTTTT | CASSQAPEITSGRAGELFF
few | NA | TRBJ2-1 | TRBV7-3 | TGTGCCAGCAGTCGTAGGGGGGGTGAGCAGTTCTTC | CASSRRGGEQFF
NA | NA | TRBJ2-5 | TRBV27 | TGTGCCAGCAGTGTCTACAGGGAAGAGACCCAGTACTTC | CASSVYREETQYF
NA | NA | TRBJ1-5 | TRBV28 | TGTGCCAGCACCTTAGACAGGACTCAGCCCCAGCATTTT | CASTLDRTQPQHF
NA | NA | TRBJ2-1 | TRBV5-1 | TGCGCCAGCAGCTCCCAGCCGGGAAGCTCCTACAATGAGCAGTTCTTC | CASSSQPGSSYNEQFF
few | NA | TRBJ2-7 | TRBV20-1 | TGCAGTGCTAGAGATCCGGGACACTCCTACGAGCAGTACTTC | CSARDPGHSYEQYF
once | TRBD1 | TRBJ1-5 | TRBV20-1 | TGCAGTGCTAGAACCCGACAGGGGAGGAATCAGCCCCAGCATTTT | CSARTRQGRNQPQHF
once | NA | TRBJ1-2 | TRBV10-3 | TGTGCCGTACCCCGTGGAGGGACCAACTCCTACGGCTACACCTTC | CAVPRGGTNSYGYTF
NA | NA | TRBJ2-1 | TRBV20-1 | TGCAGTGCTAGAGATCCGCTGGGGGGGGCAATCCGGAATGAGCAGTTCTTC | CSARDPLGGAIRNEQFF
NA | NA | TRBJ1-1 | TRBV28 | TGTGCCAGCAGTACCGAGGGGAGGGGAAGAAAGAACACTGAAGCTTTCTTT | CASSTEGRGRKNTEAFF
many | TRBD1 | TRBJ1-2 | TRBV3-1 | TGTGCCAGCAGCCAAACCGGGACAGGACGAAACTATGGCTACACCTTC | CASSQTGTGRNYGYTF
NA | NA | TRBJ1-2 | TRBV12-3/TRBV12-4 | TGTGCCTGCAGTTGGGCTCAGGGTAACTATGGCTACACCTTC | CACSWAQGNYGYTF
NA | NA | TRBJ2-2 | TRBV7-2 | TGTGCCAGCAGCCCATGGGGCGGGACGAACACCGGGGAGCTGTTTTTT | CASSPWGGTNTGELFF
NA | NA | TRBJ2-2 | TRBV9 | TGTGCCAGCAGCGTAAGGCAAGAAACCGGGGAGCTGTTTTTT | CASSVRQETGELFF
few | TRBD2 | TRBJ2-1 | TRBV3-1 | TGTGCCAGCAGCTGGTGGGGGGGAAACAGCTCCTACAATGAGCAGTTCTTC | CASSWWGGNSSYNEQFF
many | TRBD2 | TRBJ2-3 | TRBV7-2 | TGTGCCAGCAGCTTAGCTAGCGGGGGGGCAAATACGCAGTATTTT | CASSLASGGANTQYF
NA | NA | TRBJ2-6 | TRBV7-2 | TGTGCCAGCAGCCCGGATGGGGCCAACGTCCTGACTTTC | CASSPDGANVLTF
NA | NA | TRBJ1-5 | TRBV27 | TGTGCCAGCAGTCCTACCCCATCTGGTAGCAATCAGCCCCAGCATTTT | CASSPTPSGSNQPQHF
NA | NA | TRBJ2-3 | TRBV12-3/TRBV12-4 | TGTGCCAGTAGTCGTATCATCACAGGGTCGGCAGATACGCAGTATTTT | CASSRIITGSADTQYF
once | TRBD1 | TRBJ1-2 | TRBV7-9 | TGTGCCAGCAGCTTCCGAGGACAGGGGGCGCGTGGCTACACCTTC | CASSFRGQGARGYTF
few | NA | TRBJ1-1 | TRBV12-3/TRBV12-4 | TGTGCCAGCAGTTTTTCCTCCTCCGGGGAAGCTTTCTTT | CASSFSSSGEAFF
NA | TRBD1 | TRBJ1-1 | TRBV12-3/TRBV12-4 | TGTGCCAGCAGCACAGGGGAGGGCACTGAAGCTTTCTTT | CASSTGEGTEAFF